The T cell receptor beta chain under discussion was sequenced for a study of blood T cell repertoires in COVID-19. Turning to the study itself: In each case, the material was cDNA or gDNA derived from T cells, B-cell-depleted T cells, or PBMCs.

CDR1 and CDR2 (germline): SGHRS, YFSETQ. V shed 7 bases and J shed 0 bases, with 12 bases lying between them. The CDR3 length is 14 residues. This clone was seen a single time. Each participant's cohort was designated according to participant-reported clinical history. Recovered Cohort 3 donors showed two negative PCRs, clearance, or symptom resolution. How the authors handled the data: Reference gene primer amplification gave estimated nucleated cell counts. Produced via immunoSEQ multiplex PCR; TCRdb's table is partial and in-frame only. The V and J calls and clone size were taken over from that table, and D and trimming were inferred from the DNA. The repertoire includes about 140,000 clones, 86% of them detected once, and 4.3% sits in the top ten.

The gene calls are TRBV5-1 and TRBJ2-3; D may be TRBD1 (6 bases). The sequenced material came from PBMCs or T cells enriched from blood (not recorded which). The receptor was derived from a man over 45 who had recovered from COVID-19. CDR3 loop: CASGRTASTDTQYF. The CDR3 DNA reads TGCGCCAGCGGCAGGACAGCTAGCACAGATACGCAGTATTTT.